Here is one TCR beta chain with its context. This sample is drawn from a study of blood T cell repertoires in COVID-19. For the study at large: From T cells, B-cell-depleted T cells, or PBMCs came the material, which was cDNA or gDNA.

Germline CDR1 is SGHRS and CDR2 is YFSETQ. V trimming: 7 bases; J trimming: 0 bases; junction bases outside the gene matches: 17. This CDR3 comprises 18 residues. In the study's own analysis: Amplification with reference gene primers provided the estimates of nucleated cell counts. Some clones are missing from TCRdb's copy, which holds only in-frame ones; the method was immunoSEQ multiplex PCR. Clone size and V and J calls were adopted from that table, with D and trimming inferred from the DNA. Of over 55,000 clones listed, about 68% were seen once; the top ten hold 35% to 40%. The sample taken for sequencing was peripheral blood. The TCR sequence derives from a woman in her seventies with acute or convalescent COVID-19. The chain joins TRBV5-1 to TRBJ1-2; 8 nucleotides match TRBD1. The DNA of the CDR3 is TGCGCCAGCGGGATAAAAAAGACAGGGGCCCACGCTAACTATGGCTACACCTTC. Protein product: CASGIKKTGAHANYGYTF. The whole variable domain, filled in from reference TRBV5-1 and TRBJ1-2, reads KAGVTQTPRYLIKTRGQQVTLSCSPISGHRSVSWYQQTPGQGLQFLFEYFSETQRNKGNFPGRFSGRQFSNSRSEMNVSTLELGDSALYLCASGIKKTGAHANYGYTFGSGTRLTVV.